Listed below are T cell receptor beta chains from one sample, sequenced in a study of blood T cell repertoires in COVID-19. Sequenced by immunoSEQ multiplex PCR; TCRdb stores in-frame clones only, minus some. The data hold just over 150,000 clones, with around 85% observed a single time. The specimen was peripheral blood. The receptor source for this set is a human donor with acute or convalescent COVID-19. The donor label of this sample is uncertain. CDR3s include the opening cysteine and the closing phenylalanine or tryptophan. The D gene is left open where the match is weak. Some rows have no size entry. The others give once, few or many, or a class for an expanded clone.

v_gene: TRBV7-2; d_gene: .; abundance: few; len: 16; j_gene: TRBJ1-2; CDR3aa: CASSLAPERDKDGYTF; CDR3nt: TGTGCCAGCAGCTTGGCCCCGGAGAGGGACAAGGATGGCTACACCTTC
v_gene: TRBV11-3; d_gene: .; abundance: .; len: 15; j_gene: TRBJ2-5; CDR3aa: CASSVHGGLQETQYF; CDR3nt: TGTGCCAGCAGCGTTCACGGGGGGCTCCAAGAGACCCAGTACTTC
v_gene: TRBV5-6; d_gene: .; abundance: .; len: 15; j_gene: TRBJ1-2; CDR3aa: CASSLEGRVSYGYTF; CDR3nt: TGTGCCAGCAGCTTGGAGGGCAGGGTTTCCTATGGCTACACCTTC
v_gene: TRBV6-2/TRBV6-3; d_gene: .; abundance: .; len: 17; j_gene: TRBJ1-5; CDR3aa: CASSSRLDWGGNQPQHF; CDR3nt: TGTGCCAGCAGTTCTCGATTGGACTGGGGAGGCAATCAGCCCCAGCATTTT
v_gene: TRBV30; d_gene: .; abundance: .; len: 16; j_gene: TRBJ2-7; CDR3aa: CAWRPRDRPLAGEQYF; CDR3nt: TGTGCCTGGAGGCCCCGGGACAGACCCTTAGCGGGGGAGCAGTACTTC
v_gene: TRBV19; d_gene: .; abundance: few; len: 14; j_gene: TRBJ1-1; CDR3aa: CASSSDILDAEAFF; CDR3nt: TGTGCCAGTAGTTCCGACATACTGGATGCTGAAGCTTTCTTT
v_gene: TRBV7-9; d_gene: .; abundance: .; len: 12; j_gene: TRBJ2-3; CDR3aa: CALKSEADTQYF; CDR3nt: TGTGCCCTGAAATCAGAAGCAGATACGCAGTATTTT
v_gene: TRBV7-3; d_gene: .; abundance: once; len: 15; j_gene: TRBJ2-3; CDR3aa: CASSLLASSTDTQYF; CDR3nt: TGTGCCAGCAGCCTTTTAGCGTCCAGCACAGATACGCAGTATTTT
v_gene: TRBV11-3; d_gene: .; abundance: .; len: 15; j_gene: TRBJ2-2; CDR3aa: CASSSIEKNTGELFF; CDR3nt: TGTGCCAGCAGCTCAATAGAAAAGAACACCGGGGAGCTGTTTTTT
v_gene: TRBV6-5; d_gene: TRBD1; abundance: .; len: 14; j_gene: TRBJ2-7; CDR3aa: CASRGRDRSYEQYF; CDR3nt: TGTGCCAGCAGGGGCCGGGACAGGTCCTACGAGCAGTACTTC
v_gene: TRBV6-1; d_gene: .; abundance: .; len: 14; j_gene: TRBJ2-7; CDR3aa: CASSEAGQNYEQYF; CDR3nt: TGTGCCAGCAGTGAAGCTGGGCAAAACTACGAGCAGTACTTC
v_gene: TRBV5-8; d_gene: TRBD1; abundance: .; len: 17; j_gene: TRBJ2-2; CDR3aa: CARGLDREALNTGELFF; CDR3nt: TGTGCCAGGGGATTGGACAGGGAAGCCTTGAACACCGGGGAGCTGTTTTTT
v_gene: TRBV24-1; d_gene: .; abundance: .; len: 15; j_gene: TRBJ2-2; CDR3aa: CATNPGQGGTGELFF; CDR3nt: TGTGCCACCAACCCGGGCCAGGGGGGCACCGGGGAGCTGTTTTTT
v_gene: TRBV7-2; d_gene: .; abundance: few; len: 14; j_gene: TRBJ2-2; CDR3aa: CASSTGVNTGELFF; CDR3nt: TGTGCCAGCAGCACCGGGGTTAACACCGGGGAGCTGTTTTTT
v_gene: TRBV7-9; d_gene: .; abundance: few; len: 14; j_gene: TRBJ2-6; CDR3aa: CASSSWLGANVLTF; CDR3nt: TGTGCCAGCAGCTCCTGGCTGGGGGCCAACGTCCTGACTTTC
v_gene: TRBV2; d_gene: TRBD1; abundance: .; len: 16; j_gene: TRBJ2-2; CDR3aa: CASSESRTGYTGELFF; CDR3nt: TGTGCCAGCAGTGAATCCAGGACAGGGTACACCGGGGAGCTGTTTTTT
v_gene: TRBV18; d_gene: TRBD1; abundance: .; len: 14; j_gene: TRBJ2-6; CDR3aa: CASSPPGTGNVLTF; CDR3nt: TGTGCCAGCTCACCACCTGGGACAGGCAACGTCCTGACTTTC
v_gene: TRBV9; d_gene: TRBD1; abundance: .; len: 15; j_gene: TRBJ2-7; CDR3aa: CASSVGGQGVYEQYF; CDR3nt: TGTGCCAGCAGCGTAGGAGGGCAGGGGGTCTACGAGCAGTACTTC
v_gene: TRBV6-5; d_gene: TRBD1; abundance: .; len: 14; j_gene: TRBJ1-1; CDR3aa: CASSPDRGLTEAFF; CDR3nt: TGTGCCAGCAGTCCCGACAGGGGGCTTACTGAAGCTTTCTTT
v_gene: TRBV19; d_gene: TRBD1; abundance: .; len: 15; j_gene: TRBJ1-1; CDR3aa: CASSSGTGRNTEAFF; CDR3nt: TGTGCCAGTAGCTCAGGGACAGGCAGGAACACTGAAGCTTTCTTT
v_gene: TRBV30; d_gene: TRBD1; abundance: .; len: 13; j_gene: TRBJ1-5; CDR3aa: CAWRGQVNQPQHF; CDR3nt: TGTGCCTGGAGAGGACAGGTCAATCAGCCCCAGCATTTT
v_gene: TRBV27; d_gene: TRBD1; abundance: .; len: 13; j_gene: TRBJ1-1; CDR3aa: CASSWDRKAEAFF; CDR3nt: TGTGCCAGCAGTTGGGACAGGAAGGCTGAAGCTTTCTTT
v_gene: TRBV11-3; d_gene: .; abundance: .; len: 11; j_gene: TRBJ2-2; CDR3aa: CASRQDGELFF; CDR3nt: TGTGCCAGCAGACAGGATGGGGAGCTGTTTTTT
v_gene: TRBV19; d_gene: TRBD2; abundance: .; len: 16; j_gene: TRBJ2-3; CDR3aa: CASSIDRGGAADTQYF; CDR3nt: TGTGCCAGTAGTATAGATCGGGGGGGGGCCGCAGATACGCAGTATTTT
v_gene: TRBV6-1; d_gene: TRBD1; abundance: .; len: 15; j_gene: TRBJ1-5; CDR3aa: CASSDQGQGNQPQHF; CDR3nt: TGTGCCAGCAGTGACCAGGGACAGGGCAATCAGCCCCAGCATTTT
v_gene: TRBV4-1; d_gene: .; abundance: .; len: 14; j_gene: TRBJ1-6; CDR3aa: CASSQERSGSPLHF; CDR3nt: TGCGCCAGCAGCCAAGAAAGATCGGGTTCACCCCTCCACTTT
v_gene: TRBV7-3; d_gene: TRBD2; abundance: .; len: 20; j_gene: TRBJ2-3; CDR3aa: CASSIQGTGTSLFRADTQYF; CDR3nt: TGTGCCAGCAGCATCCAGGGTACCGGGACTAGCCTTTTCAGGGCAGATACGCAGTATTTT
v_gene: TRBV28; d_gene: TRBD1; abundance: once; len: 16; j_gene: TRBJ2-7; CDR3aa: CASSTSGTGSSYEQYF; CDR3nt: TGTGCCAGCAGTACCTCCGGGACAGGGAGCTCCTACGAGCAGTACTTC
v_gene: TRBV6-6; d_gene: TRBD1; abundance: few; len: 12; j_gene: TRBJ1-2; CDR3aa: CASTSTGVGYTF; CDR3nt: TGTGCCAGCACCTCGACAGGGGTTGGCTACACCTTC
v_gene: TRBV6-2/TRBV6-3; d_gene: .; abundance: medium-sized; len: 15; j_gene: TRBJ1-4; CDR3aa: CASSRTPEGSEKLFF; CDR3nt: TGTGCCAGCAGCCGAACCCCGGAGGGTAGTGAAAAACTGTTTTTT
v_gene: TRBV7-9; d_gene: .; abundance: .; len: 15; j_gene: TRBJ1-6; CDR3aa: CASSPPGSQNSPLHF; CDR3nt: TGTGCCAGCAGCCCCCCAGGGTCGCAGAATTCACCCCTCCACTTT
v_gene: TRBV27; d_gene: .; abundance: .; len: 17; j_gene: TRBJ1-6; CDR3aa: CASSPLSGWEDNSPLHF; CDR3nt: TGTGCCAGCAGTCCCCTTTCAGGGTGGGAGGATAATTCACCCCTCCACTTT
v_gene: TRBV15; d_gene: .; abundance: .; len: 14; j_gene: TRBJ2-5; CDR3aa: CATSQSGIQETQYF; CDR3nt: TGTGCCACCAGTCAGTCAGGGATTCAAGAGACCCAGTACTTC